This T cell receptor beta chain was observed in a study of shared clonotypes between healthy human individuals. Study-level background: There were three CD4 naive, three CD4 memory, two CD8 naive and one CD8 memory plates per donor. General study results and limits: Generation probabilities were higher for clonotypes shared across all four sorted-subset donors than for unshared ones.

Participating donors were healthy, HIV-negative adults free of recent acute infections or vaccinations. Subsets obtained from CD4+ cells comprised CD45RA+ naive and CD45RA-negative memory cells. Points on this clone: Its specificity is unknown.

Method: immunoSEQ multiplex PCR; TCRdb's copy keeps in-frame clones and lacks some. The repertoire consists of approximately 620,000 clones, with around 97% occurring once and the leading ten covering 0.045% to 0.07%. The germline V gene encodes CDR1 MDHEN and CDR2 SYDVKM. The CDR3 has 14 amino acids. Trimming cost V 6 bases and J 3 bases, with 12 bases left between them. The receptor was derived from a woman aged 25 to 45 in good health. The chain has TRBV28 and TRBJ1-5; weak D call: TRBD1 (5 bases). Specimen: naive CD4+ T cells sorted from blood. Subset here: CD45RA+ positively selected. The CDR3 DNA sequence: TGTGCCAGCAGCGCGTTGGGACTCAATCAGCCCCAGCATTTT. Protein sequence: CASSALGLNQPQHF.